What follows are 18 T cell receptor beta chains derived from one specimen sequenced in a study of OX40 agonist ivuxolimab in advanced cancers. Sequenced by immunoSEQ multiplex PCR; TCRdb stores in-frame clones only, minus some. The sample comprises over 25,000 clones, more than 75% of which are singletons, and 14% rests with the top ten. Sequencing used CD4+ or CD8+ T cells sorted from blood, obtained in a trial of the OX40 agonist ivuxolimab. The receptors stem from an adult with an advanced solid tumor such as melanoma, head and neck, liver or kidney cancer.

The chain employs TRBV5-4 and TRBJ2-7, with 10 bases fitting TRBD1. Germline CDR1 SGHNT, CDR2 YYREEE (reference sequence). V lost 6 bases and J lost 3; bases outside the gene matches: 6. The CDR3 is 14 amino acids. CDR3 DNA sequence: TGTGCCAGCATGCGGGACAGGGGTATCTACGAGCAGTACTTC. This encodes CASMRDRGIYEQYF.

V gene TRBV5-6 combines with J gene TRBJ2-7; D is unclear. CDR3 length equals 16 residues. V lost 0 bases to trimming and J lost 0 bases, with 13 bases between them. The germline CDR1 and CDR2 sequences are SGHDT and YYEEEE. CDR3 protein: CASSLAGPVSSYEQYF. CDR3 DNA: TGTGCCAGCAGCTTGGCCGGGCCAGTGAGCTCCTACGAGCAGTACTTC.

This clone was seen more than once but under ten times. The chain is built from TRBV19 and TRBJ2-7; TRBD1 or TRBD2 may be the D gene (5 bases each). Trimming left V 3 bases short and J 0 bases short, with 6 bases between. Germline-derived CDR1 and CDR2 are LNHDA and SQIVND (reference sequence). The CDR3 contains 13 residues. This chain's CDR3 is CASSMGDSYEQYF. The CDR3 DNA sequence: TGTGCCAGTAGTATGGGGGACTCCTACGAGCAGTACTTC.

This clone has only one observation. The chain has TRBV7-6 and TRBJ1-2; no definite D call. Germline assignment: CDR1 SGHVS and CDR2 FNYEAQ. V shed 3 bases and J shed 4 bases, with 12 bases lying between them. The CDR3 loop spans 14 amino acids. The CDR3 nucleotides read TGTGCCAGCAGCTTGACGCCAGGCCGCTATGGCTACACCTTC. Translation gives CASSLTPGRYGYTF.

The chain joins TRBV9 to TRBJ2-5, with D perhaps being TRBD1 or TRBD2 (5 bases each). This CDR3 comprises 14 residues. V was shortened by 0 bases and J by 4 bases, with 10 bases between the two germline ends. Germline CDR1 reads SGDLS; CDR2 reads YYNGEE. CDR3 residues: CASSVAGTSETQYF. The DNA for the CDR3 is TGTGCCAGCAGCGTAGCCGGGACCTCAGAGACCCAGTACTTC. The complete variable domain, with remaining parts taken from reference TRBV9 and TRBJ2-5, reads DSGVTQTPKHLITATGQRVTLRCSPRSGDLSVYWYQQSLDQGLQFLIQYYNGEERAKGNILERFSAQQFPDLHSELNLSSLELGDSALYFCASSVAGTSETQYFGPGTRLLVL.

V gene TRBV7-6 combines with J gene TRBJ2-5, with D tentatively TRBD1 (6 bases). The CDR3 sequence is 13 residues long. The germline CDR1 and CDR2 sequences are SGHVS and FNYEAQ. With 4 bases removed from V and 1 base from J, the gap between germline ends came to 7 bases. The CDR3 nucleotides read TGTGCCAGCAGCTCGGACAGCCAAGAGACCCAGTACTTC. It specifies CASSSDSQETQYF. The whole variable domain, filled in from reference TRBV7-6 and TRBJ2-5, reads GAGVSQSPRYKVTKRGQDVALRCDPISGHVSLYWYRQALGQGPEFLTYFNYEAQQDKSGLPNDRFSAERPEGSISTLTIQRTEQRDSAMYRCASSSDSQETQYFGPGTRLLVL.

V usage is TRBV6-6 and J usage is TRBJ1-1; D perhaps matches TRBD1 (6 bases). Per the germline V gene, CDR1 is MNHNY and CDR2 is SVGAGI (reference sequence). With 1 base removed from V and 3 bases from J, the gap between germline ends came to 12 bases. The CDR3 covers 15 residues. In nucleotides, the CDR3 is TGTGCCAGCAGTTACTTACAGGGTACGCACACTGAAGCTTTCTTT. Its protein product is CASSYLQGTHTEAFF.

CDR3 residues: CASSPGDSYYEQYF. The CDR3 DNA sequence: TGTGCCAGCTCACCAGGCGACTCCTACTACGAGCAGTACTTC. The chain is built from TRBV18 and TRBJ2-7; the D is unclear. This CDR3 region has 14 residues. V was trimmed by 2 bases and J by 3 bases, leaving 11 bases between them. Germline V gene sequence: CDR1 KGHSH, CDR2 LQKENI.

The chain uses TRBV10-3 and TRBJ1-1; D uncertain. The CDR3 runs to 16 residues. Looked up from germline, CDR1 is ENHRY and CDR2 is SYGVKD. Trimming left V 4 bases short and J 0 bases short, with 15 bases between. The CDR3, as DNA: TGTGCCATCAGTGCCGAGGACCCGCGGATGAACACTGAAGCTTTCTTT. Protein sequence: CAISAEDPRMNTEAFF.

This clone rates as medium-sized. The chain has TRBV6-5 and TRBJ1-2; D remains unclear. The CDR3 is 13 residues long. V shed 5 bases and J shed 0 bases, with 7 bases lying between them. Germline values: CDR1 MNHEY, CDR2 SVGAGI. The chain's CDR3 is CASSPEPNYGYTF. The CDR3 region has the DNA TGTGCCAGCAGTCCGGAACCTAACTATGGCTACACCTTC.

This clone was counted between two and nine times. The chain links TRBV11-2 to TRBJ2-5, with TRBD2 matching over 13 bases. CDR3 length: 18 residues. V shed 5 bases and J 1 base; nucleotides not matched to a gene: 10. CDR1 and CDR2 (germline): SGHAT, FQNNGV. The CDR3 protein is CASSRRRGLAGTQETQYF. The CDR3 bases are TGTGCCAGCAGCCGCCGAAGGGGACTAGCGGGGACCCAAGAGACCCAGTACTTC.

For this clone: An end of the junction differs from the germline gene, which may be a read error. V and J are TRBV19 and TRBJ2-7; D is perhaps TRBD1 (5 bases). Germline loops: CDR1 LNHDA, CDR2 SQIVND (reference sequence). The length of the CDR3 is 11 residues. The CDR3 sequence is CASSTGYGQYF. The CDR3 nucleotides are TGTGCCAGTAGTACAGGGTACGGGCAGTACTTC.

This clone was counted a single time. This chain uses TRBV5-6 with TRBJ2-3; D is ambiguous. Germline V gene data show CDR1 as SGHDT and CDR2 as YYEEEE. Trimming pared 2 bases from V and 0 bases from J, leaving 7 bases between. CDR3 length: 14 amino acids. In DNA form, the CDR3 reads TGTGCCAGCAGCTTTTGGTTCAGCACAGATACGCAGTATTTT. This translates into CASSFWFSTDTQYF.

This sequence joins TRBV6-4 and TRBJ2-3; 9 nucleotides agree with TRBD2. V gave up 10 bases and J gave up 2 bases; unmatched junction bases: 4. The V gene's germline CDR1 is MRHNA and CDR2 SNTAGT. The length of the CDR3 is 13 residues. The CDR3 reads CATAGGDTDTQYF. CDR3 coding DNA: TGTGCCACCGCGGGGGGGGACACAGATACGCAGTATTTT.

This clone was seen a single time. The chain employs TRBV6-1 and TRBJ1-5, with D possibly being TRBD1 (6 bases). V lost 11 bases, J lost 3 bases, and 8 bases lay in between. CDR3 length: 11 amino acids. CDR1 and CDR2 (germline): MNHNS, SASEGT. DNA of the CDR3: TGTGCCGGGGGGCTCAATCAGCCCCAGCATTTT. Amino acid sequence: CAGGLNQPQHF.

The sample holds one count of this clone. The chain carries TRBV6-1 and TRBJ2-2, with 8 bases fitting TRBD1. Germline V gene sequence: CDR1 MNHNS, CDR2 SASEGT. V was pared by 6 bases and J by 3 bases, with 6 bases of the junction left unmatched. The CDR3 is 15 amino acids. CDR3 sequence: CASRPTGEYTGELFF. For the CDR3, the DNA is TGTGCCAGCAGACCGACAGGGGAATACACCGGGGAGCTGTTTTTT.

This clone has a handful of counts. The chain is built from TRBV7-9 and TRBJ2-7; TRBD1 might be the D (6 bases). The V end lost 6 bases, the J end lost 0 bases, and 18 bases lay between the germline ends. Germline V CDR1 and CDR2: SEHNR, FQNEAQ (reference sequence). The CDR3 covers 16 residues. This CDR3 reads CASSPSTGYLSYEQYF. CDR3 nucleotide sequence: TGTGCCAGCAGTCCCAGCACAGGGTACCTCTCCTACGAGCAGTACTTC. The full variable domain, completed using reference TRBV7-9 and TRBJ2-7, is DTGVSQNPRHKITKRGQNVTFRCDPISEHNRLYWYRQTLGQGPEFLTYFQNEAQLEKSRLLSDRFSAERPKGSFSTLEIQRTEQGDSAMYLCASSPSTGYLSYEQYFGPGTRLTVT.

The chain couples TRBV5-4 to TRBJ2-1; D may be TRBD2 (6 bases). This CDR3 has 17 residues. Germline assignment: CDR1 SGHNT and CDR2 YYREEE (reference sequence). V dropped 4 bases and J dropped 4 bases, with 21 bases sitting between them. CDR3 amino acids: CASSLHPGTEGYNEQFF. CDR3 nucleotides: TGTGCCAGCAGCCTGCATCCCGGGACTGAAGGTTACAATGAGCAGTTCTTC.